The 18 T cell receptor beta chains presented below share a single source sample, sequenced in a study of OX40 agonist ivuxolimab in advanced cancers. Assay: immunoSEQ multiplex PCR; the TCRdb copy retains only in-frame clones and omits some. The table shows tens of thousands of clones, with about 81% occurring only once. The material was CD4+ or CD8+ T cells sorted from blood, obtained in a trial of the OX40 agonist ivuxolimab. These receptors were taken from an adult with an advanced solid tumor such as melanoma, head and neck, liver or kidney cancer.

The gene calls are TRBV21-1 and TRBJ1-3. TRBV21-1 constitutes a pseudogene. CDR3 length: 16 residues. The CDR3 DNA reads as TGTGCCAGCACCAGCCGGAGGAGCCGAACTGGAAACACCATATATTTT. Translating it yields CASTSRRSRTGNTIYF.

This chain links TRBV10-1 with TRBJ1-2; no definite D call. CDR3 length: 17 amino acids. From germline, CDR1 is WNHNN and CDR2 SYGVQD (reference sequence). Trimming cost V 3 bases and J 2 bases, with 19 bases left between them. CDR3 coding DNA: TGCGCCAGCAGTGATTTTAGGAGATTTCATTCGAACTATGGCTACACCTTC. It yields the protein CASSDFRRFHSNYGYTF.

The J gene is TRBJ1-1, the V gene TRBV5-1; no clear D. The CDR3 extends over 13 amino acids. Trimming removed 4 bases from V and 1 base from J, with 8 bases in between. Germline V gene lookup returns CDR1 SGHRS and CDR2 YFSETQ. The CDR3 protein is CASSDQKNTEAFF. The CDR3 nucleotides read TGCGCCAGCAGCGATCAGAAGAACACTGAAGCTTTCTTT.

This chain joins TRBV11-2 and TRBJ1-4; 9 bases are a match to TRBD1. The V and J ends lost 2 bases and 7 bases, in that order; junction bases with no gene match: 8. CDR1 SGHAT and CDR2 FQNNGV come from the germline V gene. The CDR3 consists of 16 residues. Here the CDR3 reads CASSLRLGQGSEKLFF. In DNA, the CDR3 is TGTGCCAGCAGCTTAAGGTTGGGACAGGGTAGTGAAAAACTGTTTTTT. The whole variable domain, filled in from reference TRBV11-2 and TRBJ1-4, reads EAGVAQSPRYKIIEKRQSVAFWCNPISGHATLYWYQQILGQGPKLLIQFQNNGVVDDSQLPKDRFSAERLKGVDSTLKIQPAKLEDSAVYLCASSLRLGQGSEKLFFGSGTQLSVL.

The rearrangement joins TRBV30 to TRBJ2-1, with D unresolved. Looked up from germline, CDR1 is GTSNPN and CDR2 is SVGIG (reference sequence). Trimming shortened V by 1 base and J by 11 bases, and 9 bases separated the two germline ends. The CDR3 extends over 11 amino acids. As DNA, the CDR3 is TGTGCCTGGAGTGCCGGAGCTAAGCAGTTCTTC. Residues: CAWSAGAKQFF.

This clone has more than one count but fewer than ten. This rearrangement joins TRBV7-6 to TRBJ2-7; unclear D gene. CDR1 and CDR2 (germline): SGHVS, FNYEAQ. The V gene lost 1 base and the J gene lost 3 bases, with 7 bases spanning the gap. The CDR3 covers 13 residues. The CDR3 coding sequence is TGTGCCAGCAGCTTAGACAGCCTCTACGAGCAGTACTTC. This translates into CASSLDSLYEQYF.

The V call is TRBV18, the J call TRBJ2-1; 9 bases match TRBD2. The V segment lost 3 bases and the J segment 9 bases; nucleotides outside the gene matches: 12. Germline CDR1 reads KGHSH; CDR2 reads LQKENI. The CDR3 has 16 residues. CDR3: CASSPAGGRALSEQFF. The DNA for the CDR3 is TGTGCCAGCTCACCGGCGGGCGGGAGGGCCCTGAGTGAGCAGTTCTTC.

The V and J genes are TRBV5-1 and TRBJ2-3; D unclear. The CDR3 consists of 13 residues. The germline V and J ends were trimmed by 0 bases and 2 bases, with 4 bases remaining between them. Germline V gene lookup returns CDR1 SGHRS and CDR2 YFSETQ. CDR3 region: CASSLEATDTQYF. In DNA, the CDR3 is TGCGCCAGCAGCTTGGAGGCCACAGATACGCAGTATTTT.

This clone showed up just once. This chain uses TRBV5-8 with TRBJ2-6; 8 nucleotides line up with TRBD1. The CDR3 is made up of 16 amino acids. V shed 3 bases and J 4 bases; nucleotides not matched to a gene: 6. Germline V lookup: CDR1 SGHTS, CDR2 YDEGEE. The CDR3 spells CASSWDRWKGANVLTF. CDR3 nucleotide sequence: TGTGCCAGCAGCTGGGACAGGTGGAAAGGGGCCAACGTCCTGACTTTC.

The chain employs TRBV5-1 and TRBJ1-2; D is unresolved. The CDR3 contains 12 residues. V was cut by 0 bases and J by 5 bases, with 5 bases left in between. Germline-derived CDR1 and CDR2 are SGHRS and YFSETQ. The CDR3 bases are TGCGCCAGCAGCTTGGAAGGGTATGGCTACACCTTC. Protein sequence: CASSLEGYGYTF.

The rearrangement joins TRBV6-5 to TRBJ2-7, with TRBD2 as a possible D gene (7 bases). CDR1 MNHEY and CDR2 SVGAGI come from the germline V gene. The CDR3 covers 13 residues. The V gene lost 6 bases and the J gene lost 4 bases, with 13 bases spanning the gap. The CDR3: CASSEGGAYEQYF. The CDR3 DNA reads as TGTGCCAGCAGCGAGGGGGGGGCGTACGAGCAGTACTTC.

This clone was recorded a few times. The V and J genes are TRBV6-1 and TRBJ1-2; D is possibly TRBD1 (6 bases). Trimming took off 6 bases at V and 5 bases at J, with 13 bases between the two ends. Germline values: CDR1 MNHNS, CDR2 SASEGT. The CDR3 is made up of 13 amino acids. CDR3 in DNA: TGTGCCAGCAGCGTCGAGAGGGGGTATGGCTACACCTTC. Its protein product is CASSVERGYGYTF.

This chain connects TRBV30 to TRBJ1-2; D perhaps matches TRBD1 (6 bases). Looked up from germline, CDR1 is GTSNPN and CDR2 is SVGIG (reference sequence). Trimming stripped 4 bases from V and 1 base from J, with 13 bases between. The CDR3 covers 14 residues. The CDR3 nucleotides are TGTGCCTGGACCCTAGGGGGAGGTAACTATGGCTACACCTTC. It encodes CAWTLGGGNYGYTF.

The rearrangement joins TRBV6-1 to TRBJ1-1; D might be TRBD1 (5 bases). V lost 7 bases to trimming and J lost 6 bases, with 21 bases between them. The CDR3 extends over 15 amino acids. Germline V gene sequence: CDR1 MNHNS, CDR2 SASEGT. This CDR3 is CASTFFYGDGPEAFF. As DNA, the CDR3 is TGTGCCAGCACTTTCTTCTACGGGGACGGTCCTGAAGCTTTCTTT.

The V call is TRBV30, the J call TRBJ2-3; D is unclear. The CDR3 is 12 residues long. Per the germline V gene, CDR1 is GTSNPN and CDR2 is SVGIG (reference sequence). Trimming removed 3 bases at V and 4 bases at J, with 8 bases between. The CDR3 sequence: CAWSLVSDTQYF. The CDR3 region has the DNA TGTGCCTGGAGCTTAGTGTCAGATACGCAGTATTTT.

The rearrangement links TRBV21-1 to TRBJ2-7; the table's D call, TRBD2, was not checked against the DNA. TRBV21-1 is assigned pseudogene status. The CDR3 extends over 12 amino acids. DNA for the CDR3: TGTGCCTCCCGTTCGTCGGCCTACGAGCAGTACTTC. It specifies CASRSSAYEQYF.

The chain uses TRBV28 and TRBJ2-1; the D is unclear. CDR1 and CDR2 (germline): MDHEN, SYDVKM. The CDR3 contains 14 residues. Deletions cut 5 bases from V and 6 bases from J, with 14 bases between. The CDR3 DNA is TGTGCCAGCAGTCCTCGGACGGATCCCAATGAGCAGTTCTTC. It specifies CASSPRTDPNEQFF.

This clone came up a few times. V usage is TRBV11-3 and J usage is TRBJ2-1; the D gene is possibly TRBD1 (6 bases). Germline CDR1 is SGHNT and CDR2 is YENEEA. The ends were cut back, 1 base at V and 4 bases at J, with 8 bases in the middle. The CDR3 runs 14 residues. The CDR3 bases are TGTGCCAGCAGCTTAGGGACAGCATACAATGAGCAGTTCTTC. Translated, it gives CASSLGTAYNEQFF.